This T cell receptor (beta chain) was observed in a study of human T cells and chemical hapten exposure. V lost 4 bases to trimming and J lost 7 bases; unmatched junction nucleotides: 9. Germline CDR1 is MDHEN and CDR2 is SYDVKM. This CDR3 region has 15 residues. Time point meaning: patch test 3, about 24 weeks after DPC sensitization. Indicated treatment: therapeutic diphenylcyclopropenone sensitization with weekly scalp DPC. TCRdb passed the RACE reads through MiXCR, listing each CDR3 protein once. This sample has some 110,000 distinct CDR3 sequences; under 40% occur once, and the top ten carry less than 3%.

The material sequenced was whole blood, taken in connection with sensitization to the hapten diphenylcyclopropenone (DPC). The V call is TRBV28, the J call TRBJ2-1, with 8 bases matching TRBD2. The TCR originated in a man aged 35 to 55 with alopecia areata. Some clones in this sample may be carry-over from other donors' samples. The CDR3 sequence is CASSSLPGTRNEQFF. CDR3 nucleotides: TGTGCCAGCAGTTCATTACCCGGGACTAGAAATGAGCAGTTCTTC.